This T cell receptor (beta chain) was identified in a study of radiation and T cells in renal cell carcinoma. Study-wide results and caveats: Baseline intratumoral clonotype presence is unknown without pretreatment biopsies. In blood, top tumor clones expanded by 2 weeks, shrinking by 4.

Comment on this clone: Its antigen is unidentified.

The CDR3 runs 15 residues. Trimming stripped 0 bases from V and 4 bases from J, with 14 bases between. Germline V CDR1 and CDR2: SGHTS, YDEGEE. Repertoires were generated with immunoSEQ multiplex PCR, while TCRdb's copy carries only in-frame clones and drops some. Of 90,000 to 100,000 clones in the sample, roughly 90% were seen once. Regarding time point: baseline pretreatment blood. Indicated treatment: 15 Gy SBRT to primary tumor, nephrectomy 4 weeks later. Sequenced here: blood, sampled from a patient whose treatment included radiotherapy and nephrectomy. The chain combines TRBV5-8 with TRBJ2-7; D may be TRBD1 or TRBD2 (6 bases each). The source of this sequence is a man in his fifties or sixties with renal cell carcinoma. CDR3 DNA: TGTGCCAGCAGCTTGGCCGTGGGGGGACATTACGAGCAGTACTTC. Its protein is CASSLAVGGHYEQYF.